The present entry profiles one T cell receptor (beta chain) with its context. CDR1 MNHEY and CDR2 SVGAGI come from the germline V gene. The V and J ends lost 6 bases and 3 bases respectively, with 14 bases between them. This CDR3 comprises 15 residues. The assay was immunoSEQ multiplex PCR, and TCRdb's table has in-frame clones only and misses some. The sample holds about 100,000 clones, over 75% seen once. The data were obtained in a study of blood T cell repertoires in COVID-19. Study-level background: Donors in the United States, Italy and Spain gave samples during acute or convalescent COVID-19.

This TCR was sampled from a woman in her sixties with acute or convalescent COVID-19. Sample: peripheral blood. This chain joins TRBV6-5 and TRBJ2-2; tentative D call: TRBD2 (5 bases). CDR3 in amino acids: CASSTAGRDTGELFF. As DNA, the CDR3 is TGTGCCAGCAGCACAGCTGGGAGAGACACCGGGGAGCTGTTTTTT.